This T cell receptor (beta chain) appears in the sequencing data of a study of blood T cell repertoires in COVID-19. On the study more broadly: Sites across the United States, Italy and Spain contributed samples from acute and convalescent COVID-19. PBMCs, B-cell-depleted T cells, or T cells provided the cDNA or gDNA that made up the material.

This clone occurred a few times. The CDR3 covers 16 residues. Looked up from germline, CDR1 is SGHRS and CDR2 is YFSETQ. Trimming at V came to 0 bases and at J to 2 bases, leaving 7 bases not matched to a gene. Per the original methods: How many nucleated cells were present was estimated from reference gene primer amplification. This table comes from immunoSEQ multiplex PCR, and its TCRdb copy is limited to in-frame clones, with some not included. D and trimming were read from the DNA, whereas the V and J calls and clone size are those reported in that table. The repertoire holds roughly 120,000 clones, with approximately 79% as singletons.

The sequencing input was peripheral blood. The origin of this receptor is a man aged 45-65 years with acute or convalescent COVID-19. The J gene is TRBJ2-7, the V gene TRBV5-1, with 8 bases that match TRBD1. This CDR3 is CASSLVPGQVTYEQYF. CDR3 sequence (DNA): TGCGCCAGCAGCTTGGTCCCGGGACAGGTTACCTACGAGCAGTACTTC.